This TCR beta chain stems from a study of T cell repertoires in cytomegalovirus infection. Study-level information: Selected CMV epitopes included recently identified HLA-C-restricted ones as well as well-studied HLA-B-restricted ones. An indication of both CMV infection and matching HLA type came from public TCR beta signatures.

This clonotype was counted a few times. Its antigen is unknown. From the reads, TCRdb called clonotypes with MiXCR, one entry per CDR3 protein. The repertoire consists of approximately 270,000 distinct CDR3 sequences, with about 20% occurring once and the leading ten covering approximately 19%. General study findings and limits: HLA-C-restricted CMV clonotypes gave the most frequent clonotype in two of eight donors. Summed public TCR beta family frequency identified CMV carriers bearing the relevant HLA.

The CDR3 spans 14 residues. Germline loops: CDR1 KGHSH, CDR2 LQKENI. Trimming pared 4 bases from V and 2 bases from J, leaving 9 bases between. The material was cultured PBMCs, obtained from culture after CMV antigen stimulation. This sequence was found in a human donor in good health (CMV status not recorded). Some clones in this sample may be carry-over from other donors' samples. The chain combines TRBV18 with TRBJ1-5, with D possibly being TRBD1 (5 bases). CDR3 sequence: CASSRDGGNQPQHF. The CDR3 DNA is TGTGCCAGCTCACGGGACGGCGGCAATCAGCCCCAGCATTTT.